This is a list of T cell receptor beta chains from one sample in a study of T cells after yellow fever vaccination. TCRdb passed the 5' RACE reads through MiXCR, listing each CDR3 protein once. The table shows roughly 250,000 distinct CDR3 sequences, with roughly 13% occurring only once. Sequences were derived from CD4+ T cells sorted from PBMCs, sampled 45 days after the yellow fever booster vaccination. The receptors shown here come from a young man who received the YFV17D yellow fever vaccine. CDR3s include the opening cysteine and the closing phenylalanine or tryptophan. Each record gives: clone size, D gene, V gene, J gene, CDR3 protein, CDR3 DNA. The D gene is left open where the match is weak. Clone size is shown for a subset of rows, as once, few, many or a class of expanded clone.

abundance: -
d_gene: -
v_gene: TRBV3-1
j_gene: TRBJ2-1
CDR3aa: CASSHDRTRPRFF
CDR3nt: TGTGCCAGCAGCCACGATCGAACGCGCCCACGGTTCTTC

abundance: -
d_gene: -
v_gene: TRBV20-1
j_gene: TRBJ1-2
CDR3aa: CSASQHRDVYTF
CDR3nt: TGCAGTGCTAGTCAACACAGGGACGTCTACACCTTC

abundance: few
d_gene: -
v_gene: TRBV20-1
j_gene: TRBJ1-4
CDR3aa: CSAHRGTNEKLFF
CDR3nt: TGCAGTGCGCACAGAGGAACGAATGAAAAACTGTTTTTT

abundance: -
d_gene: -
v_gene: TRBV18
j_gene: TRBJ2-2
CDR3aa: CASSPTDRTSGTGELFF
CDR3nt: TGTGCCAGCTCACCGACCGACAGAACCAGCGGCACCGGGGAGCTGTTTTTT

abundance: -
d_gene: TRBD2
v_gene: TRBV25-1
j_gene: TRBJ2-2
CDR3aa: CASLAPVRGLSASGRATGELFF
CDR3nt: TGTGCCAGCCTAGCCCCCGTAAGGGGGCTATCTGCTAGCGGGAGGGCCACCGGGGAGCTGTTTTTT

abundance: few
d_gene: -
v_gene: TRBV12-3/TRBV12-4
j_gene: TRBJ1-2
CDR3aa: CASLLGQTANYGYTF
CDR3nt: TGTGCCAGCCTTTTAGGGCAGACCGCTAACTATGGCTACACCTTC

abundance: -
d_gene: TRBD1
v_gene: TRBV30
j_gene: TRBJ1-5
CDR3aa: CAWARDRGGQPQHF
CDR3nt: TGTGCCTGGGCGAGGGACAGGGGGGGTCAGCCCCAGCATTTT

abundance: -
d_gene: TRBD1
v_gene: TRBV5-1
j_gene: TRBJ2-1
CDR3aa: CASSDRVGYNEQFF
CDR3nt: TGCGCCAGCAGCGACAGGGTGGGCTACAATGAGCAGTTCTTC

abundance: -
d_gene: -
v_gene: TRBV7-9
j_gene: TRBJ1-2
CDR3aa: CASSRGTAYGYTF
CDR3nt: TGTGCCAGCAGCCGAGGGACGGCTTATGGCTACACCTTC

abundance: few
d_gene: TRBD1
v_gene: TRBV7-2
j_gene: TRBJ2-7
CDR3aa: CASSPQGVGQQYF
CDR3nt: TGTGCCAGCAGCCCTCAGGGGGTCGGCCAGCAGTACTTC

abundance: -
d_gene: -
v_gene: TRBV3-1
j_gene: TRBJ2-1
CDR3aa: CASSQGPSQFF
CDR3nt: TGTGCCAGCAGCCAAGGGCCCTCCCAGTTCTTC

abundance: -
d_gene: -
v_gene: TRBV12-3/TRBV12-4
j_gene: TRBJ2-7
CDR3aa: CASSLEASASYEQYF
CDR3nt: TGTGCCAGCAGTTTAGAGGCTAGCGCGTCCTACGAGCAGTACTTC

abundance: -
d_gene: -
v_gene: TRBV5-6
j_gene: TRBJ2-7
CDR3aa: CASSFRPPNIYEQYF
CDR3nt: TGTGCCAGCAGCTTCCGACCCCCGAACATTTACGAGCAGTACTTC

abundance: many
d_gene: -
v_gene: TRBV11-1
j_gene: TRBJ2-7
CDR3aa: CASSPSGSPRRYEWEQYF
CDR3nt: TGTGCCAGCAGCCCGTCAGGGAGCCCTAGAAGGTACGAATGGGAGCAGTACTTC

abundance: -
d_gene: -
v_gene: TRBV5-1
j_gene: TRBJ1-1
CDR3aa: CASSLGEGSREAFF
CDR3nt: TGCGCCAGCAGCTTGGGGGAGGGCAGCCGCGAAGCTTTCTTT

abundance: few
d_gene: -
v_gene: TRBV7-2
j_gene: TRBJ2-2
CDR3aa: CASSLRIPGPRTNTGELFF
CDR3nt: TGTGCCAGCAGCTTACGCATACCCGGCCCACGAACGAACACCGGGGAGCTGTTTTTT

abundance: few
d_gene: -
v_gene: TRBV20-1
j_gene: TRBJ1-1
CDR3aa: CSAREPGLIEAFF
CDR3nt: TGCAGTGCTAGGGAACCCGGACTGATTGAAGCTTTCTTT

abundance: -
d_gene: -
v_gene: TRBV12-3/TRBV12-4
j_gene: TRBJ1-5
CDR3aa: CASVGTSGPQHF
CDR3nt: TGTGCCAGCGTAGGGACTTCAGGGCCCCAGCATTTT

abundance: -
d_gene: -
v_gene: TRBV19
j_gene: TRBJ2-1
CDR3aa: CASSSWRESYNEQFF
CDR3nt: TGTGCCAGTAGTTCTTGGAGGGAGAGCTACAATGAGCAGTTCTTC

abundance: -
d_gene: -
v_gene: TRBV18
j_gene: TRBJ2-5
CDR3aa: CASSPTGKETQYF
CDR3nt: TGTGCCAGCTCACCGACCGGGAAAGAGACCCAGTACTTC